This passage covers 5 T cell receptor beta chains from one sample sequenced in a study of CD8+ T cells in alopecia areata. Extracted RNA was reverse transcribed into cDNA, the sequencing template. The method was immunoSEQ multiplex PCR; TCRdb's version includes in-frame clones alone and lacks a portion of them. The repertoire consists of approximately 65,000 clones, with about 43% occurring once and the leading ten covering roughly 20%. The treatment is: oral pan-JAK inhibitor, 5-10 mg twice daily. Sequenced here: CD8+ T cells sorted from blood, sampled around week 37, from a patient treated with tofacitinib. These receptor sequences come from a human donor with alopecia areata.

The rearrangement links TRBV29-1 to TRBJ2-7; possible D gene TRBD1, 6 bases. V shed 6 bases and J shed 3 bases, with 12 bases lying between them. Germline loops: CDR1 SQVTM, CDR2 ANQGSEA. The length of the CDR3 is 12 residues. CDR3 sequence (DNA): TGCAGCGTGGAGACAGGCTTCTACGAGCAGTACTTC. The encoded protein is CSVETGFYEQYF.

In its sample, this clone was seen a few times. The gene calls are TRBV10-3 and TRBJ2-1; D might be TRBD2 (6 bases). V lost 10 bases to trimming and J lost 5 bases, with 12 bases between them. This CDR3 region has 12 residues. Germline CDR1 is ENHRY and CDR2 is SYGVKD. DNA for the CDR3: TGTGCCACTCGGGGGAGAGACAATGAGCAGTTCTTC. It is translated as CATRGRDNEQFF.

This clone was seen many times. This chain joins TRBV7-2 and TRBJ2-1; 7 nucleotides align to TRBD1. The V gene's germline CDR1 is SGHTA and CDR2 FQGNSA. The trim removed 5 bases at V and 7 bases at J, leaving 11 bases unmatched. The CDR3 length is 15 residues. The CDR3 bases are TGTGCCAGCAGCCCTACCGACAGGGTCTGGAATGAGCAGTTCTTC. Translating it yields CASSPTDRVWNEQFF.

The chain combines TRBV7-9 with TRBJ2-3; D may match TRBD1 or TRBD2 (5 bases each). The CDR3 covers 13 residues. With 5 bases removed from V and 8 bases from J, the gap between germline ends came to 14 bases. Germline assignment: CDR1 SEHNR and CDR2 FQNEAQ (reference sequence). CDR3 nucleotide sequence: TGTGCCAGCAGCCACGGGACGGTTCTTACGCAGTATTTT. Amino acid sequence: CASSHGTVLTQYF. Complete variable domain (other parts from reference TRBV7-9 and TRBJ2-3): DTGVSQNPRHKITKRGQNVTFRCDPISEHNRLYWYRQTLGQGPEFLTYFQNEAQLEKSRLLSDRFSAERPKGSFSTLEIQRTEQGDSAMYLCASSHGTVLTQYFGPGTRLTVL.

The CDR3 sequence is CASSLDRQGNYGYTF. CDR3 nucleotide sequence: TGTGCCAGCAGCTTAGATCGACAGGGTAACTATGGCTACACCTTC. The chain carries TRBV7-9 and TRBJ1-2; 7 bases align to TRBD1. Trimming at V came to 1 base and at J to 1 base, leaving 3 bases not matched to a gene. CDR1 is SEHNR and CDR2 is FQNEAQ in the germline V gene (reference sequence). This CDR3 is built from 15 residues.